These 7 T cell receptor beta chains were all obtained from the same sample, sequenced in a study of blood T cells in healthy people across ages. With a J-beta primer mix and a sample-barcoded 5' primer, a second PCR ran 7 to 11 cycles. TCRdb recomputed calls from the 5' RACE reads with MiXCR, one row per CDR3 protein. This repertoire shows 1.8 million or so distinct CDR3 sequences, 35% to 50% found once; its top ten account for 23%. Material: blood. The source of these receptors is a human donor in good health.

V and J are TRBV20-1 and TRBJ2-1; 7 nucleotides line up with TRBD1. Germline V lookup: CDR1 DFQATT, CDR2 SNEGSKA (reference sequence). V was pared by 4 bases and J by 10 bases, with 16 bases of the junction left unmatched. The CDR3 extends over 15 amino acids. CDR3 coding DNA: TGCAGTGCTAAAGAAGGGGGCCCAGTCGTCGACGAGCAGTTCTTC. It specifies CSAKEGGPVVDEQFF.

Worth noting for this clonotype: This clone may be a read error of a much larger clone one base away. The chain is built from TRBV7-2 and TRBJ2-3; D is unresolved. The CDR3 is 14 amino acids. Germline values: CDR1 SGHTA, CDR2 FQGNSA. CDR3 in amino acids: CASSLDGVADMQYF. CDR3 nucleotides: TGTGCCAGCAGCTTAGATGGGGTTGCAGATATGCAGTATTTT.

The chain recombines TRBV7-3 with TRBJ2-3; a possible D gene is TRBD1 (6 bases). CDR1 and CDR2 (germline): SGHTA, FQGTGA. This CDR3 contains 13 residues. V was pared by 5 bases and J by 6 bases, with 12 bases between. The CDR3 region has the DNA TGTGCCAGCAGCCCCTACAGGGCGGATACGCAGTATTTT. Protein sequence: CASSPYRADTQYF.

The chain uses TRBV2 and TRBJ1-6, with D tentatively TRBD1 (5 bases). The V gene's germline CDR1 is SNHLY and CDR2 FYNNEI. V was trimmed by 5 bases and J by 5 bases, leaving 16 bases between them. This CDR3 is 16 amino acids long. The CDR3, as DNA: TGTGCCAGCAGTCGGGACGAGGCGGCCCATAATTCACCCCTCCACTTT. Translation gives CASSRDEAAHNSPLHF.

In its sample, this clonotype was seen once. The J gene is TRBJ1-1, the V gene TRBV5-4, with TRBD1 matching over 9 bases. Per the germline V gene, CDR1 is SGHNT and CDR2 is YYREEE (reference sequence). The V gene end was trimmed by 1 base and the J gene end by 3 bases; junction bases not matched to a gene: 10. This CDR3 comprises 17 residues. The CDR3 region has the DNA TGTGCCAGCAGCTTGAAGACAGGACAGGGGAGGGACACTGAAGCTTTCTTT. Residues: CASSLKTGQGRDTEAFF.

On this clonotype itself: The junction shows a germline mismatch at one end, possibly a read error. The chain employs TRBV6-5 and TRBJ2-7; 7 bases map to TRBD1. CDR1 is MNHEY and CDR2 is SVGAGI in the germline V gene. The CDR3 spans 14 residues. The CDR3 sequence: CASSFDREKGERYF. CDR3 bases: TGTGCCAGCAGTTTTGACAGGGAAAAGGGCGAGCGGTACTTC.

DNA for the CDR3: TGTGCCAGCAGTCACACACAGGTTCCGCTCGGTGCTTTCTTT. It is translated as CASSHTQVPLGAFF. The chain has TRBV16 and TRBJ1-1; a weak D match, TRBD1 (5 bases). This CDR3 spans 14 amino acids. Trimming removed 6 bases from V and 11 bases from J, with 22 bases in between. In germline, CDR1 is KGHSY, CDR2 FQNENV.